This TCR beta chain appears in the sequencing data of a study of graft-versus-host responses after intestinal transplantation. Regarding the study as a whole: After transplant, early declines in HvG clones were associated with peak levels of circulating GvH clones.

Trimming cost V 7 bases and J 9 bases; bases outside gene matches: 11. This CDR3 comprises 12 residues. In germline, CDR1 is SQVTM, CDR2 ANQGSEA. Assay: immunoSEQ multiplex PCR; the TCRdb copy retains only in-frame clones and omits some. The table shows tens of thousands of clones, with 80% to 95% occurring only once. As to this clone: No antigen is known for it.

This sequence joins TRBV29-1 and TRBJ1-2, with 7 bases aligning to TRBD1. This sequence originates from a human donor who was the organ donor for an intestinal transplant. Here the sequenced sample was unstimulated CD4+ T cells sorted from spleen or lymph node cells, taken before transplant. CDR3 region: CSARGGRGSYTF. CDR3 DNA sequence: TGCAGCGCCAGGGGGGGGCGAGGTAGCTACACCTTC.